The 25 T cell receptor beta chains given below trace back to one sample, sequenced in a study of cytomegalovirus exposure and HLA in healthy donors. With 60 Vbeta and 13 Jbeta primers, the PCR was carried out. Some clones are missing from TCRdb's copy, which holds only in-frame ones; the method was immunoSEQ multiplex PCR. Of 12,000 to 15,000 clones in the sample, about 60% are singletons; the top ten hold about 15%. The sample taken for sequencing was PBMCs. The receptors derive from a woman between 50 and 59 years old in good health and CMV-seropositive.

This clone was picked up one time. Lacking the conserved final phenylalanine or tryptophan, this CDR3 likely reflects a read error. No DNA is shown, since the ends of the CDR3 on it are uncertain; the CDR3 is the one TCRdb lists. The chain carries TRBV7-7 and TRBJ2-7; the table assigns TRBD1, which was not confirmed against the DNA. CDR1 SSHAT and CDR2 FNYEAQ come from the germline V gene (reference sequence). The CDR3 length equals 12 residues, ends included. CDR3: CASSLGQLPFRL.

This chain links TRBV28 with TRBJ1-1; D might be TRBD1 (5 bases). Germline V CDR1 and CDR2: MDHEN, SYDVKM. This CDR3 is built from 10 residues. With 4 bases removed from V and 8 bases from J, the gap between germline ends came to 5 bases. Written as DNA, the CDR3 is TGTGCCAGCAGTTCAGGGGAAGCTTTCTTT. Amino acids: CASSSGEAFF.

This chain connects TRBV19 to TRBJ1-5; D is ambiguous. Germline loops: CDR1 LNHDA, CDR2 SQIVND (reference sequence). The V end was cut by 4 bases, the J end by 4 bases, with 5 bases between. CDR3 size: 12 residues. CDR3 coding DNA: TGTGCCAGTAGTAGAGGGAATCAGCCCCAGCATTTT. It encodes CASSRGNQPQHF.

V usage is TRBV13 and J usage is TRBJ1-2; 7 bases are shared with TRBD1. Germline V CDR1 and CDR2: PRHDT, FYEKMQ (reference sequence). The CDR3 runs 12 residues. The trim removed 8 bases at V and 4 bases at J, leaving 4 bases unmatched. This CDR3 is CASGAGGYGYTF. The CDR3 bases are TGTGCCAGCGGGGCAGGGGGCTATGGCTACACCTTC.

This clone has a single count. The rearrangement uses TRBV14 and TRBJ1-4; no clear D. The V end lost 5 bases, the J end lost 4 bases, and 14 bases lay between the germline ends. The CDR3 is 15 amino acids. Germline V gene sequence: CDR1 SGHDN, CDR2 FVKESK. The chain's CDR3 is CASSRRIAINEKLFF. The CDR3 DNA reads TGTGCCAGCAGCAGGCGGATCGCAATTAATGAAAAACTGTTTTTT.

V is TRBV9 and J is TRBJ2-3, with D possibly being TRBD1 (5 bases). The CDR3 sequence is 14 residues long. CDR1 SGDLS and CDR2 YYNGEE come from the germline V gene. Trimming took 3 bases from V and 2 from J, leaving 10 bases between them. CDR3 protein: CASSDRTTTDTQYF. DNA of the CDR3: TGTGCCAGCAGCGATAGGACAACCACAGATACGCAGTATTTT.

The chain carries TRBV4-3 and TRBJ2-7, with 9 bases aligning to TRBD2. Germline CDR1 and CDR2: LGHNA and YSLEER. This CDR3 contains 16 residues. Germline trimming cut 8 bases from V and 7 bases from J; bases unmatched to any gene: 18. The CDR3 DNA reads TGCGCCAGCTCAACCACAATTAGCGGGAGCGTCTGGGAGCAGTACTTC. Amino acid sequence: CASSTTISGSVWEQYF.

This clone was detected once. This rearrangement joins TRBV9 to TRBJ1-1; D not resolved. CDR3 length: 13 amino acids. Germline CDR1 and CDR2: SGDLS and YYNGEE. Trimming took off 4 bases at V and 4 bases at J, with 11 bases between the two ends. For the CDR3, the DNA is TGTGCCAGCAGCCCACAAGTGGCCACTGAAGCTTTCTTT. It is translated as CASSPQVATEAFF.

This chain uses TRBV30 with TRBJ1-1; tentative D call: TRBD1 (5 bases). The CDR3 consists of 12 residues. With 3 bases removed from V and 6 bases from J, the gap between germline ends came to 11 bases. The germline gives CDR1 GTSNPN, CDR2 SVGIG (reference sequence). CDR3: CAWRGWGAEAFF. The CDR3 region has the DNA TGTGCCTGGAGGGGGTGGGGCGCTGAAGCTTTCTTT.

The chain is built from TRBV13 and TRBJ1-1; D possibly corresponds to TRBD1 (5 bases). This CDR3 has 14 amino acids. The germline V gene encodes CDR1 PRHDT and CDR2 FYEKMQ (reference sequence). V was trimmed by 2 bases and J by 1 base, leaving 8 bases between them. The CDR3 sequence: CASSLRGGNTEAFF. DNA of the CDR3: TGTGCCAGCAGCTTACGCGGGGGGAACACTGAAGCTTTCTTT.

This chain links TRBV29-1 with TRBJ1-1; D may be TRBD1 (5 bases). CDR3 length: 13 amino acids. The V gene's germline CDR1 is SQVTM and CDR2 ANQGSEA. V was trimmed by 7 bases and J by 0 bases, leaving 12 bases between them. The CDR3 DNA reads as TGCAGCGCCTTGGACATAGTGAACACTGAAGCTTTCTTT. Its translation: CSALDIVNTEAFF.

The sample holds a few counts of this clone. The V call is TRBV6-1, the J call TRBJ2-1; 12 nucleotides agree with TRBD2. CDR1 is MNHNS and CDR2 is SASEGT in the germline V gene. Trimming cost V 4 bases and J 10 bases; bases outside gene matches: 8. The CDR3 is made up of 15 amino acids. The CDR3 DNA sequence: TGTGCCAGCAGTGGACTAGCGGGAGCTCTATCCGAGCAGTTCTTC. Amino acids: CASSGLAGALSEQFF.

V usage is TRBV14 and J usage is TRBJ2-2, with 13 positions matching TRBD2. CDR1 is SGHDN, CDR2 FVKESK, per germline. The ends lost 4 bases at V and 4 bases at J; junction bases unmatched: 6. This CDR3 region has 17 residues. The CDR3 is CASSPTRTSGSTGELFF. The CDR3 region has the DNA TGTGCCAGCAGCCCTACGCGGACTAGCGGGAGCACCGGGGAGCTGTTTTTT.

The chain couples TRBV6-1 to TRBJ2-7; TRBD2 matches 7 bases. J lost 6 bases, V lost 6 bases, and 11 bases had no gene match. Germline assignment: CDR1 MNHNS and CDR2 SASEGT. This CDR3 has 14 amino acids. The CDR3 coding sequence is TGTGCCAGCAGGCAGCGGGATTCCGTTGTCGAGCAGTACTTC. As protein: CASRQRDSVVEQYF.

The chain recombines TRBV15 with TRBJ1-5; 8 bases are a match to TRBD1. The CDR3 length is 14 residues. V shed 5 bases and J 7 bases; nucleotides not matched to a gene: 7. Per the germline V gene, CDR1 is LNHNV and CDR2 is YYDKDF (reference sequence). The CDR3 DNA follows: TGTGCCACCAGCTGGGCAGGGGGCTACCAGCCCCAGCATTTT. Protein sequence: CATSWAGGYQPQHF.

This chain links TRBV4-3 with TRBJ1-1, with D perhaps TRBD1 (6 bases). Germline CDR1 is LGHNA and CDR2 is YSLEER. V dropped 4 bases and J dropped 4 bases, with 16 bases sitting between them. The CDR3 has 15 residues. The CDR3 coding sequence is TGCGCCAGCAGCCTTTCTTGGGGGGGGCCCACTGAAGCTTTCTTT. This sequence encodes CASSLSWGGPTEAFF.

The chain uses TRBV6-5 and TRBJ2-7; unclear D gene. The CDR3 covers 12 residues. Germline lookup yields CDR1 MNHEY and CDR2 SVGAGI. Trimming removed 7 bases at V and 5 bases at J, with 12 bases between. The DNA of the CDR3 is TGTGCCAGCATCCCTGTTATAAACGAGCAGTACTTC. Protein product: CASIPVINEQYF.

The CDR3 DNA follows: TGTGCCATCAGTGAGAGGCAGGGGGGCCCTGAAGCTTTCTTT. This encodes CAISERQGGPEAFF. The genes are TRBV10-3 and TRBJ1-1, with 7 bases fitting TRBD1. V lost 2 bases to trimming and J lost 6 bases; unmatched junction nucleotides: 6. The germline gives CDR1 ENHRY, CDR2 SYGVKD. The CDR3 sequence is 14 residues long.

A few counts support this clone. The V gene is TRBV4-3, the J gene TRBJ2-1; 7 bases match TRBD2. Per the germline V gene, CDR1 is LGHNA and CDR2 is YSLEER. V shed 3 bases, J shed 4 bases, and the junction held 9 bases outside the gene matches. CDR3 length: 16 residues. This CDR3 reads CASSHLQAGRYNEQFF. The CDR3 DNA reads TGCGCCAGCAGCCATCTGCAAGCGGGGCGGTACAATGAGCAGTTCTTC.

Regarding this clone: An end of the junction differs from the germline gene, which may be a read error. The chain links TRBV7-2 to TRBJ2-5; possible D gene TRBD1, 6 bases. Germline V gives CDR1 SGHTA, CDR2 FQGNSA. The CDR3 has 13 amino acids. CDR3 nucleotides: TGTGCCAGCACCTTACAGGGTTCCGGGACCCAGTACTTC. The encoded protein is CASTLQGSGTQYF.

In this sample, this clone turned up a few times. The chain employs TRBV5-1 and TRBJ1-1; D call uncertain. There are 11 residues in the CDR3. CDR1 is SGHRS, CDR2 YFSETQ, per germline. Trimming stripped 0 bases from V and 10 bases from J, with 7 bases between. Written as DNA, the CDR3 is TGCGCCAGCAGCTTGGTCCCCGTAGCTTTCTTT. Its translation is CASSLVPVAFF. Supplemented by reference TRBV5-1 and TRBJ1-1, the full variable domain reads KAGVTQTPRYLIKTRGQQVTLSCSPISGHRSVSWYQQTPGQGLQFLFEYFSETQRNKGNFPGRFSGRQFSNSRSEMNVSTLELGDSALYLCASSLVPVAFFGQGTRLTVV.

The rearrangement uses TRBV6-6 and TRBJ2-1, with unresolved D. This CDR3 is 11 amino acids long. The V gene lost 10 bases and the J gene lost 3 bases, with 7 bases spanning the gap. The germline V gene encodes CDR1 MNHNY and CDR2 SVGAGI (reference sequence). In DNA form, the CDR3 reads TGTGCCACTACCGTCTACAATGAGCAGTTCTTC. Protein product: CATTVYNEQFF.

This clone has a handful of counts. V and J are TRBV7-8 and TRBJ2-5; 8 bases fit TRBD2. Germline values: CDR1 SGHVS, CDR2 FQNEAQ. The CDR3 contains 15 residues. V shed 1 base and J 1 base; nucleotides not matched to a gene: 2. The CDR3 spells CASSLVAGFQETQYF. The CDR3 DNA reads as TGTGCCAGCAGCTTAGTAGCGGGGTTCCAAGAGACCCAGTACTTC.

The genes are TRBV5-1 and TRBJ1-1, with D hard to call. This CDR3 has 14 residues. Germline lookup yields CDR1 SGHRS and CDR2 YFSETQ. Trimming removed 2 bases from V and 1 base from J, with 9 bases in between. DNA of the CDR3: TGCGCCAGCAGCTTTCTGGTCGGGAACACTGAAGCTTTCTTT. Translation gives CASSFLVGNTEAFF. The full variable domain, its missing parts supplied by reference TRBV5-1 and TRBJ1-1, is KAGVTQTPRYLIKTRGQQVTLSCSPISGHRSVSWYQQTPGQGLQFLFEYFSETQRNKGNFPGRFSGRQFSNSRSEMNVSTLELGDSALYLCASSFLVGNTEAFFGQGTRLTVV.

The chain joins TRBV5-1 to TRBJ1-1; D gene ambiguous. Germline V gives CDR1 SGHRS, CDR2 YFSETQ. The CDR3 has 14 amino acids. V lost 7 bases and J lost 1, with 14 bases in between. The DNA for the CDR3 is TGCGCCAGCGGGTCCAGCGCCTCGAACACTGAAGCTTTCTTT. As protein: CASGSSASNTEAFF.